The clone carrying this T cell receptor beta chain was detected a few times. Its antigen remains unknown. The CDR3 spans 14 residues. Germline V gene sequence: CDR1 MNHEY, CDR2 SMNVEV (reference sequence). Trimming at V came to 2 bases and at J to 3 bases, leaving 0 bases not matched to a gene. Produced via immunoSEQ multiplex PCR; TCRdb's table is partial and in-frame only. Found here are 45,000 or so clones, more than 60% of them singletons; the top ten hold around an eighth. This sample was taken from a study of cytotoxic CD8 clonotypes in ibrutinib-treated CLL. Overall study: There were 11 relapsed/refractory patients and about 15 treatment-naive patients, and fewer than 18 were IGHV unmutated.

General study points: Clonality rose at ibrutinib response and fell back toward baseline at progression. Rare overall, public clonotypes shrank or held steady under therapy.

The chain links TRBV27 to TRBJ2-3; 9 nucleotides line up with TRBD1. The origin of this receptor is a human donor with chronic lymphocytic leukemia. The sequencing used PBMCs, collected after 12 months of ibrutinib treatment. CDR3 amino acids: CASSLGTGTDTQYF. The CDR3 nucleotides read TGTGCCAGCAGTTTAGGGACAGGGACAGATACGCAGTATTTT.